The 20 T cell receptor beta chains below come from one sample, sequenced in a study of shared clonotypes between healthy human individuals. The method was immunoSEQ multiplex PCR; TCRdb's version includes in-frame clones alone and lacks a portion of them. The sample includes some 2.1 million clones, roughly 94% of them seen just once. The sequenced material came from naive CD4+ T cells sorted from blood. Subset noted: CD45RA+ positively selected. The receptors originated from a man between 18 and 29 years old in good health.

This chain connects TRBV5-1 to TRBJ1-1, with a weak D call TRBD1 (6 bases). This CDR3 contains 15 residues. The V and J ends lost 4 bases and 4 bases respectively, with 17 bases between them. Per germline, CDR1 SGHRS and CDR2 YFSETQ. CDR3 sequence reads: CASSLGTFDGTEAFF. In nucleotides, the CDR3 is TGCGCCAGCAGCCTAGGGACATTTGATGGCACTGAAGCTTTCTTT.

In its sample, this clone was seen once. The genes are TRBV7-2 and TRBJ2-5; D call uncertain. Trimming cost V 3 bases and J 4 bases, with 9 bases left between them. Germline CDR1 SGHTA, CDR2 FQGNSA. The CDR3 totals 13 residues. This CDR3 reads CASSLYFGETQYF. CDR3 coding DNA: TGTGCCAGCAGCTTGTACTTTGGAGAGACCCAGTACTTC.

The chain employs TRBV5-1 and TRBJ2-5; 8 bases are a match to TRBD1. Germline CDR1 is SGHRS and CDR2 is YFSETQ. The CDR3 covers 14 residues. With V trimmed by 4 bases and J by 7 bases, 9 bases remained unmatched. CDR3 residues: CASSPGQGQGTQYF. DNA of the CDR3: TGCGCCAGCAGCCCCGGACAGGGCCAGGGGACCCAGTACTTC.

A word on this clone: This sample also contains other DNA sequences that code for the same CDR3. The V gene is TRBV28, the J gene TRBJ1-1, with unresolved D. The CDR3 is made up of 14 amino acids. V was cut by 2 bases and J by 5 bases, with 12 bases left in between. The germline V gene has CDR1 MDHEN and CDR2 SYDVKM. CDR3: CASSLSGGGTEAFF. The CDR3 DNA sequence: TGTGCCAGCAGTTTAAGTGGCGGTGGGACTGAAGCTTTCTTT.

The chain employs TRBV4-2 and TRBJ2-1; no clear D gene. Looked up from germline, CDR1 is LGHNA and CDR2 is YNFKEQ. The CDR3 consists of 14 residues. The V end lost 5 bases, the J end lost 6 bases, and 14 bases lay between the germline ends. CDR3 nucleotides: TGTGCCAGCAGCAATCGAGACGTAGGCAATGAGCAGTTCTTC. Protein: CASSNRDVGNEQFF.

The rearrangement joins TRBV19 to TRBJ1-1, with D possibly matching TRBD1 (5 bases). V gave up 7 bases and J gave up 2 bases, with 11 bases separating them. The CDR3 is 13 amino acids. Germline V gene sequence: CDR1 LNHDA, CDR2 SQIVND (reference sequence). The CDR3 here is CASKAQGNTEAFF. The CDR3 region has the DNA TGTGCCAGTAAGGCTCAGGGTAACACTGAAGCTTTCTTT.

Regarding this clone: Other DNA sequences from this sample encode an identical CDR3 as well. J is TRBJ2-7 and V is TRBV5-1, with TRBD1 identical over 7 bases. V gave up 0 bases and J gave up 2 bases; unmatched junction bases: 2. The CDR3 has 14 amino acids. Germline V lookup: CDR1 SGHRS, CDR2 YFSETQ. CDR3: CASSLAGTAYEQYF. In DNA, the CDR3 is TGCGCCAGCAGCTTGGCCGGGACAGCCTACGAGCAGTACTTC.

On this clone: The same CDR3 also results from other DNA sequences found in this sample. The chain joins TRBV30 to TRBJ1-4, with 7 bases matching TRBD1. Germline V CDR1 and CDR2: GTSNPN, SVGIG (reference sequence). V shed 1 base and J 8 bases; nucleotides not matched to a gene: 4. This CDR3 comprises 13 residues. The CDR3 coding sequence is TGTGCCTGGAGTGGACAGGGTGGCGAAAAACTGTTTTTT. Translation gives CAWSGQGGEKLFF.

Remarks on this clone: Other DNA sequences from this sample encode an identical CDR3 as well. The chain employs TRBV19 and TRBJ2-7, with 8 nucleotides matching TRBD1. Germline V gives CDR1 LNHDA, CDR2 SQIVND (reference sequence). The CDR3 has 14 residues. Trimming cost V 4 bases and J 1 base; bases outside gene matches: 3. DNA for the CDR3: TGTGCCAGTAGTACCCAGGGGGCGTCCTACGAGCAGTACTTC. This translates into CASSTQGASYEQYF. The full variable domain, with the rest looked up from reference TRBV19 and TRBJ2-7, is DGGITQSPKYLFRKEGQNVTLSCEQNLNHDAMYWYRQDPGQGLRLIYYSQIVNDFQKGDIAEGYSVSREKKESFPLTVTSAQKNPTAFYLCASSTQGASYEQYFGPGTRLTVT.

The CDR3 sequence: CAISESASYEQYF. CDR3 DNA sequence: TGTGCCATCAGTGAGTCGGCATCGTACGAGCAGTACTTC. The chain combines TRBV10-3 with TRBJ2-7; unclear D gene. The V gene's germline CDR1 is ENHRY and CDR2 SYGVKD. V lost 0 bases and J 4 bases, leaving 7 bases between the germline ends. The CDR3 is 13 residues long.

The V and J genes are TRBV25-1 and TRBJ1-4, with D possibly matching TRBD1 (5 bases). Between the trimmed V and J ends, which lost 2 bases and 5 bases, there was a span of 9 bases. This CDR3 region has 14 residues. From germline, CDR1 is MGHDK and CDR2 SYGVNS. CDR3 in amino acids: CASSEIRGNEKLFF. The CDR3 DNA is TGTGCCAGCAGTGAAATTCGGGGGAATGAAAAACTGTTTTTT.

This clone has only one observation. The junction and the germline gene differ at one end; a read error may be behind it. This chain's CDR3 is CASSDFRRSSSNEQFF. CDR3 DNA: TGTGCCAGCAGTGACTTTCGGAGGAGCTCCTCCAATGAGCAGTTCTTC. The chain links TRBV2 to TRBJ2-1; D might be TRBD2 (5 bases). This CDR3 region has 16 residues. Germline assignment: CDR1 SNHLY and CDR2 FYNNEI.

The genes are TRBV2 and TRBJ1-3; no firm D call. Trimming removed 6 bases at V and 0 bases at J, with 12 bases between. The CDR3 loop spans 15 amino acids. Germline V gene data show CDR1 as SNHLY and CDR2 as FYNNEI. The CDR3 DNA reads as TGTGCCAGCAGCAAGAGGACTAACTCTGGAAACACCATATATTTT. As protein: CASSKRTNSGNTIYF.

The J gene is TRBJ2-1, the V gene TRBV5-1; 8 bases map to TRBD2. Germline V gene lookup returns CDR1 SGHRS and CDR2 YFSETQ. V was pared by 4 bases and J by 0 bases, with 6 bases of the junction left unmatched. The CDR3 length is 16 residues. The CDR3 DNA sequence: TGCGCCAGCAGCCCCGGGGGGGCGAGCTCCTACAATGAGCAGTTCTTC. As protein: CASSPGGASSYNEQFF.

This chain uses TRBV10-2 with TRBJ2-5; D may match TRBD1 or TRBD2 (5 bases each). The V end lost 7 bases, the J end lost 3 bases, and 15 bases lay between the germline ends. Germline values: CDR1 WSHSY, CDR2 SAAADI. This CDR3 has 14 amino acids. CDR3 amino acids: CASIHPGREETQYF. In DNA, the CDR3 is TGCGCCAGCATTCACCCGGGACGAGAAGAGACCCAGTACTTC.

The V gene is TRBV7-9, the J gene TRBJ2-7; the D gene is possibly TRBD2 (7 bases). V dropped 7 bases and J dropped 7 bases, with 26 bases sitting between them. This CDR3 contains 16 residues. In germline, CDR1 is SEHNR, CDR2 FQNEAQ (reference sequence). Here the CDR3 DNA reads TGTGCCAGCACCTATAGCCCCTTCAGGGGAGGGGGTGAGCAGTACTTC. Protein sequence: CASTYSPFRGGGEQYF.

V is TRBV5-1 and J is TRBJ1-4; D is uncertain. There are 15 residues in the CDR3. With 5 bases removed from V and 3 bases from J, the gap between germline ends came to 14 bases. Germline assignment: CDR1 SGHRS and CDR2 YFSETQ. The CDR3 loop is CASSQQQVPNEKLFF. The CDR3 nucleotides are TGCGCCAGCAGTCAACAGCAGGTGCCTAATGAAAAACTGTTTTTT.

CDR3 residues: CAWRPRAGGWGYTF. The CDR3 DNA reads TGTGCCTGGAGGCCCAGGGCAGGGGGCTGGGGCTACACCTTC. The chain uses TRBV30 and TRBJ1-2, with TRBD1 matching over 8 bases. Germline V gene data show CDR1 as GTSNPN and CDR2 as SVGIG (reference sequence). The ends lost 3 bases at V and 8 bases at J; junction bases unmatched: 11. The CDR3 is 14 amino acids.

The chain joins TRBV27 to TRBJ1-4, with 9 positions matching TRBD1. The V segment lost 6 bases and the J segment 4 bases; nucleotides outside the gene matches: 9. The CDR3 consists of 16 residues. Germline V gene data show CDR1 as MNHEY and CDR2 as SMNVEV (reference sequence). Here the CDR3 DNA reads TGTGCCAGCAGGCTACAGGGGGCTCAGAATAATGAAAAACTGTTTTTT. This encodes CASRLQGAQNNEKLFF.

The chain employs TRBV4-1 and TRBJ1-4; 10 nucleotides agree with TRBD1. Germline V gives CDR1 MGHRA, CDR2 YSYEKL. Trimming at V came to 1 base and at J to 3 bases, leaving 11 bases not matched to a gene. The CDR3 covers 19 residues. This CDR3 is CASSQVPTGGGFANEKLFF. The CDR3 region has the DNA TGCGCCAGCAGCCAAGTACCGACAGGGGGCGGGTTCGCTAATGAAAAACTGTTTTTT.